These 17 T cell receptor beta chains originate from one sample sequenced in a study of follicular helper T cells after annual influenza vaccination. Time point noted: 2015-2016 season, 7 days after influenza vaccination. Using immunoSEQ multiplex PCR, the repertoire was profiled, and TCRdb retains in-frame clones only, with some absent. The data show thousands of clones, with around 80% seen just once and more than 1.5% held by the top ten. Material: CXCR5+ CD38- circulating T follicular helper cells from blood, obtained 7 days after influenza vaccination. Subset meaning: circulating Tfh, non-naive CD4+CXCR5+PD-1+ (ICOS+CD38+ or ICOS-CD38-). The receptors were gathered from an adult who received the influenza vaccine.

V usage is TRBV7-6 and J usage is TRBJ2-7; TRBD2 matches at 10 bases. The CDR3 contains 14 residues. V lost 5 bases, J lost 5 bases, and 6 bases stayed unmatched. CDR1 is SGHVS, CDR2 FNYEAQ, per germline. CDR3 nucleotides: TGTGCCAGCAGCCCTAGCGGGAGTTGGGACGAGCAGTACTTC. This sequence encodes CASSPSGSWDEQYF.

The chain recombines TRBV7-9 with TRBJ2-1; TRBD1 agrees at 8 bases. Germline trimming cut 5 bases from V and 5 bases from J; bases unmatched to any gene: 8. The CDR3 has 15 residues. Germline V CDR1 and CDR2: SEHNR, FQNEAQ (reference sequence). CDR3 residues: CASSPRTGTNNEQFF. The CDR3 DNA sequence: TGTGCCAGCAGCCCTCGGACAGGGACCAACAATGAGCAGTTCTTC.

This clone was counted a single time. This chain uses TRBV15 with TRBJ2-7; 7 nucleotides agree with TRBD2. The CDR3 extends over 14 amino acids. Trimming removed 4 bases from V and 2 bases from J; junction bases left unmatched: 5. Germline CDR1 LNHNV, CDR2 YYDKDF (reference sequence). The CDR3 reads CATSTRLAPYEQYF. CDR3 bases: TGTGCCACCAGCACCCGACTAGCCCCCTACGAGCAGTACTTC.

The V gene is TRBV5-4, the J gene TRBJ1-2; no firm D call. CDR3 length: 13 residues. The germline V gene encodes CDR1 SGHNT and CDR2 YYREEE (reference sequence). With 4 bases removed from V and 8 bases from J, the gap between germline ends came to 15 bases. CDR3 nucleotide sequence: TGTGCCAGCAGCATTGACGGAAGAAGGGGCTACACCTTC. Its translation is CASSIDGRRGYTF.

This rearrangement joins TRBV18 to TRBJ2-1; 10 bases are shared with TRBD1. The CDR3 loop spans 13 amino acids. J gave up 7 bases and V 3 bases, and 0 bases lay outside the gene matches. Per germline, CDR1 KGHSH and CDR2 LQKENI. Written as DNA, the CDR3 is TGTGCCAGCTCACCGGACAGGGGGAATGAGCAGTTCTTC. Translation gives CASSPDRGNEQFF.

The J gene is TRBJ1-1, the V gene TRBV16; D ambiguous. CDR3 length equals 14 residues. Germline loops: CDR1 KGHSY, CDR2 FQNENV. With 0 bases removed from V and 7 bases from J, the gap between germline ends came to 12 bases. The CDR3 region has the DNA TGTGCCAGCAGCCAATCGGTCAGGAGTATTGAAGCTTTCTTT. Residues: CASSQSVRSIEAFF.

This clone came up a few times. This chain joins TRBV10-3 and TRBJ2-7, with 7 bases lining up with TRBD2. Unmatched junction bases numbered 9, after V lost 3 bases and J lost 1 base. The CDR3 totals 16 residues. Germline CDR1 is ENHRY and CDR2 is SYGVKD. The CDR3 DNA follows: TGTGCCATCAGTGATCAGGCCAGGGAGGGTTCCTACGAGCAGTACTTC. Protein sequence: CAISDQAREGSYEQYF.

V gene TRBV27 combines with J gene TRBJ2-7; 10 nucleotides match TRBD2. The junction had 10 bases not matched to a gene; V was cut back by 8 bases and J by 6 bases. Germline V gene data show CDR1 as MNHEY and CDR2 as SMNVEV (reference sequence). This CDR3 has 14 amino acids. For the CDR3, the DNA is TGTGCCAGCCGTTCGACTAGCGGGCTTCGCGAGCAGTACTTC. Translation: CASRSTSGLREQYF.

The chain carries TRBV10-1 and TRBJ1-4; possibly TRBD1 for D (6 bases). Germline loops: CDR1 WNHNN, CDR2 SYGVQD (reference sequence). This CDR3 is 14 amino acids long. Deletions cut 6 bases from V and 5 bases from J, with 13 bases between. The DNA of the CDR3 is TGCGCCAGCAGCGCGGGACAACTAAATGAAAAACTGTTTTTT. Its protein is CASSAGQLNEKLFF.

The chain is built from TRBV19 and TRBJ1-5; possibly TRBD1 for D (6 bases). The CDR3 loop spans 13 amino acids. V lost 5 bases and J lost 6, with 11 bases in between. CDR1 and CDR2 (germline): LNHDA, SQIVND (reference sequence). The chain's CDR3 is CASSYRAGQPQHF. CDR3 in DNA: TGTGCCAGTAGTTACAGGGCCGGTCAGCCCCAGCATTTT.

This clone has only one observation. The chain uses TRBV10-3 and TRBJ1-2, with D uncertain. V lost 10 bases and J 2 bases, leaving 17 bases between the germline ends. The CDR3 consists of 14 residues. Per the germline V gene, CDR1 is ENHRY and CDR2 is SYGVKD. CDR3 sequence reads: CANRDPRENYGYTF. CDR3 nucleotides: TGTGCCAACCGAGACCCTCGGGAGAACTATGGCTACACCTTC.

The chain recombines TRBV10-3 with TRBJ2-3, with D unclear. This CDR3 contains 11 residues. Germline lookup yields CDR1 ENHRY and CDR2 SYGVKD. V gave up 3 bases and J gave up 6 bases, with 4 bases separating them. The CDR3 loop is CAISESDTQYF. The CDR3 DNA sequence: TGTGCCATCAGTGAATCCGATACGCAGTATTTT.

This clone was counted only a few times. V and J are TRBV7-2 and TRBJ1-3; a weak D match, TRBD1 (6 bases). The V end was cut by 2 bases, the J end by 3 bases, with 11 bases between. CDR1 SGHTA and CDR2 FQGNSA come from the germline V gene. CDR3 length equals 15 residues. Here the CDR3 reads CASSLQGMGGNTIYF. CDR3 nucleotides: TGTGCCAGCAGCTTACAGGGGATGGGTGGAAACACCATATATTTT. The full variable domain, its missing parts supplied by reference TRBV7-2 and TRBJ1-3, is GAGVSQSPSNKVTEKGKDVELRCDPISGHTALYWYRQSLGQGLEFLIYFQGNSAPDKSGLPSDRFSAERTGGSVSTLTIQRTQQEDSAVYLCASSLQGMGGNTIYFGEGSWLTVV.

The chain carries TRBV18 and TRBJ2-1, with D tentatively TRBD1 (6 bases). The germline V gene has CDR1 KGHSH and CDR2 LQKENI. This CDR3 comprises 14 residues. Trimming removed 2 bases at V and 7 bases at J, with 12 bases between. The CDR3 nucleotides are TGTGCCAGCTCACCAAGGAGGCAGGGGAATGAGCAGTTCTTC. Translated: CASSPRRQGNEQFF.

The chain links TRBV7-3 to TRBJ2-1, with D perhaps assigned TRBD1 or TRBD2 (5 bases each). This CDR3 has 15 residues. CDR1 is SGHTA, CDR2 FQGTGA, per germline. Between the trimmed V and J ends, which lost 4 bases and 2 bases, there was a span of 12 bases. In nucleotides, the CDR3 is TGTGCCAGCAGCTCATGGGGGAATCCCTACAATGAGCAGTTCTTC. It specifies CASSSWGNPYNEQFF. Supplemented by reference TRBV7-3 and TRBJ2-1, the full variable domain reads GAGVSQTPSNKVTEKGKYVELRCDPISGHTALYWYRQSLGQGPEFLIYFQGTGAADDSGLPNDRFFAVRPEGSVSTLKIQRTERGDSAVYLCASSSWGNPYNEQFFGPGTRLTVL.

The V and J genes are TRBV28 and TRBJ1-5, with 8 nucleotides matching TRBD1. Germline V CDR1 and CDR2: MDHEN, SYDVKM. V lost 7 bases, J lost 4 bases, and 12 bases stayed unmatched. This CDR3 has 16 amino acids. The CDR3 bases are TGTGCCAGCACCACCACGACAGGGGTGGCGAATCAGCCCCAGCATTTT. Translating gives CASTTTTGVANQPQHF. The whole variable domain, remainder taken from reference TRBV28 and TRBJ1-5, is DVKVTQSSRYLVKRTGEKVFLECVQDMDHENMFWYRQDPGLGLRLIYFSYDVKMKEKGDIPEGYSVSREKKERFSLILESASTNQTSMYLCASTTTTGVANQPQHFGDGTRLSIL.

The J gene is TRBJ1-2, the V gene TRBV7-2; 7 bases line up with TRBD1. The CDR3 totals 15 residues. The germline CDR1 and CDR2 sequences are SGHTA and FQGNSA. V was pared by 5 bases and J by 4 bases, with 10 bases of the junction left unmatched. CDR3 protein: CASSPQGGPGYGYTF. The CDR3 DNA reads as TGTGCCAGCAGCCCCCAGGGGGGGCCTGGCTATGGCTACACCTTC.